This paragraph covers one T cell receptor (beta chain) sequence. The data were obtained in a study of T cell changes during pregnancy in multiple sclerosis. The germline CDR1 and CDR2 sequences are SGHDN and FVKESK. J was trimmed by 13 bases and V by 2 bases; bases with no gene match: 10. The CDR3 runs 13 residues. Only in-frame clones appear in the TCRdb table, and some are missing; sequencing was by immunoSEQ multiplex PCR. The sample consists of 50,000 to 60,000 clones, around 89% of them appearing once. This sequence originates from a female donor with multiple sclerosis, enrolled in a pregnancy study. Sequences were derived from CD4+ T cells from peripheral blood mononuclear cells, sampled in the first trimester of pregnancy. V is TRBV14 and J is TRBJ1-2, with 7 bases matching TRBD1. The DNA for the CDR3 is TGTGCCAGCAGCCAATTCCGGACAGGAGCGGCCACCTTC. Protein: CASSQFRTGAATF.